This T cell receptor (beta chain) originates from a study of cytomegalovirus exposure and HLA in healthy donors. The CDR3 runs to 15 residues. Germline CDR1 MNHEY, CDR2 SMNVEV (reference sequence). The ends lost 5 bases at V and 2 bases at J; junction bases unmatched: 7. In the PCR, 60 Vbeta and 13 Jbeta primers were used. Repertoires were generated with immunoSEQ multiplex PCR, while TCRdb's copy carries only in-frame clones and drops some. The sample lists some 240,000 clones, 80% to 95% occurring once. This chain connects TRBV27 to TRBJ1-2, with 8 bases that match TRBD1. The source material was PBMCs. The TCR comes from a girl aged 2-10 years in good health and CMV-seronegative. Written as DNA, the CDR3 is TGTGCCAGCAGTCCAGGGGGCGCGGGGAACTATGGCTACACCTTC. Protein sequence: CASSPGGAGNYGYTF.